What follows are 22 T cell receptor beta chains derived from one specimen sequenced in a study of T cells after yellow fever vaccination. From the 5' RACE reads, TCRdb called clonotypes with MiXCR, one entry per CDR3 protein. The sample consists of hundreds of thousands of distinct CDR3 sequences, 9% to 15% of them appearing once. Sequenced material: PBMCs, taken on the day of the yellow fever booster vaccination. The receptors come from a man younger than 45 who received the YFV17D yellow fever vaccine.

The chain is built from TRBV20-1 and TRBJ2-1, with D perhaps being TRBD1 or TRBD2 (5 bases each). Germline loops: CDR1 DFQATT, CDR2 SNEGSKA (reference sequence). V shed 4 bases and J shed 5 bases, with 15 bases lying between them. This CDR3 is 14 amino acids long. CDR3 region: CSAKIPGADNEQFF. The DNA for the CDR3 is TGCAGTGCTAAGATCCCCGGGGCCGACAATGAGCAGTTCTTC.

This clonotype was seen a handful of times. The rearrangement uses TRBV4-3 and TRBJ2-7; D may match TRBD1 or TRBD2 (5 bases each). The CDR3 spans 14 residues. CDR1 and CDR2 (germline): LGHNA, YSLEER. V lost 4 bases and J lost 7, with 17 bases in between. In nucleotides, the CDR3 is TGCGCCAGCAGCCCTCACGGGGCAGGGCGTGAGCAGTACTTC. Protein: CASSPHGAGREQYF.

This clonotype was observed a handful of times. CDR3 sequence reads: CASRRYRDYEQYF. CDR3 bases: TGTGCCAGCAGACGGTACAGGGACTACGAGCAGTACTTC. This sequence joins TRBV12-3 or TRBV12-4 and TRBJ2-7, with TRBD1 as a possible D gene (6 bases). Trimming removed 6 bases at V and 3 bases at J, with 12 bases between. The CDR3 runs to 13 residues.

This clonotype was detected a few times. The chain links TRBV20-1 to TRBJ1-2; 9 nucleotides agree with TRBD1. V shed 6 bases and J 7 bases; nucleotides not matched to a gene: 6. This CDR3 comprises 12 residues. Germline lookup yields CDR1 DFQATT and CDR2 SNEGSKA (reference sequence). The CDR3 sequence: CSALGQGFGYTF. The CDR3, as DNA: TGCAGTGCGTTGGGACAGGGTTTTGGCTACACCTTC.

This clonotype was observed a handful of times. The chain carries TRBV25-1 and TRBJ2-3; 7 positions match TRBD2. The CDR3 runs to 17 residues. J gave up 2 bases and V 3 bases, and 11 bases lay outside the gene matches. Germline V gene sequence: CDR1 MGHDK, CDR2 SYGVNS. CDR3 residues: CASSDSYQAGPTDTQYF. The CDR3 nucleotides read TGTGCCAGCAGTGATTCCTACCAAGCGGGGCCCACAGATACGCAGTATTTT.

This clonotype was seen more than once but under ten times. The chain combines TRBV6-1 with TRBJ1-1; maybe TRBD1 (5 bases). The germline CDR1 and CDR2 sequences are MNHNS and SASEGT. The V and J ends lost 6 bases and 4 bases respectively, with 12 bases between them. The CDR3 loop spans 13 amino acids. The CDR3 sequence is CASSVTGLTEAFF. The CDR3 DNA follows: TGTGCCAGCAGCGTAACAGGCCTCACTGAAGCTTTCTTT.

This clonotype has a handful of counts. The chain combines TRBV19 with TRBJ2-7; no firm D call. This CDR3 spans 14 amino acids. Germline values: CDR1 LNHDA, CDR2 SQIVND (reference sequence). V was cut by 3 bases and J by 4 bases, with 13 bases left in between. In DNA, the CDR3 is TGTGCCAGTAGTATGGGTCTCAGACAATACGAGCAGTACTTC. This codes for CASSMGLRQYEQYF. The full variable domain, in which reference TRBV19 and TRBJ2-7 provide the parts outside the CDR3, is DGGITQSPKYLFRKEGQNVTLSCEQNLNHDAMYWYRQDPGQGLRLIYYSQIVNDFQKGDIAEGYSVSREKKESFPLTVTSAQKNPTAFYLCASSMGLRQYEQYFGPGTRLTVT.

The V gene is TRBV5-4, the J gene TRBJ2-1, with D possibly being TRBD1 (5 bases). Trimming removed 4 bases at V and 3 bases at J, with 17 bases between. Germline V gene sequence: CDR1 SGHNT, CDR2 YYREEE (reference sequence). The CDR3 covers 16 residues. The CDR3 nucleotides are TGTGCCAGCAGCCCTCTGGAGACAGTCGTCTACAATGAGCAGTTCTTC. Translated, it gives CASSPLETVVYNEQFF.

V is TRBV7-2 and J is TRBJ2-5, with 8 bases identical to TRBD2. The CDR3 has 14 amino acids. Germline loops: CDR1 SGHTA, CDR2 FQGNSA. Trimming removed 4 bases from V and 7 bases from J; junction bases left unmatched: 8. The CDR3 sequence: CASSSGTRIATQYF. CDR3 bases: TGTGCCAGCAGCTCCGGGACTAGAATCGCGACCCAGTACTTC.

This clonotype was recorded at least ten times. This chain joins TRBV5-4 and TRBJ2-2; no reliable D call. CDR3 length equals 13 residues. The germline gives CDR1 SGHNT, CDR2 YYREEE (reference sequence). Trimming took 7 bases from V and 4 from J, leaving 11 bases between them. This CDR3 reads CASSSQSTGELFF. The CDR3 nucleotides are TGTGCCAGCTCTTCGCAAAGCACCGGGGAGCTGTTTTTT. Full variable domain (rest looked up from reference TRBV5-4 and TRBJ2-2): ETGVTQSPTHLIKTRGQQVTLRCSSQSGHNTVSWYQQALGQGPQFIFQYYREEENGRGNFPPRFSGLQFPNYSSELNVNALELDDSALYLCASSSQSTGELFFGEGSRLTVL.

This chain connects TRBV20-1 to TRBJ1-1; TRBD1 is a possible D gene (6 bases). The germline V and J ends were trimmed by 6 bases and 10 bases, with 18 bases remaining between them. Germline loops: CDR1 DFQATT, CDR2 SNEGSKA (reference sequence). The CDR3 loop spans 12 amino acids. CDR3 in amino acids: CSAGANPLGAFF. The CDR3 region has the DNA TGCAGTGCGGGGGCCAATCCTTTGGGAGCTTTCTTT.

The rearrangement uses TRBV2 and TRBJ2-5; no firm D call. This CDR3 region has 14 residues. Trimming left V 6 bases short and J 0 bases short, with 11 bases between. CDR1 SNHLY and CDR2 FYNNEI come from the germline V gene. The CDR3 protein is CASRHGKHQETQYF. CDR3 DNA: TGTGCCAGCAGACATGGGAAACACCAAGAGACCCAGTACTTC.

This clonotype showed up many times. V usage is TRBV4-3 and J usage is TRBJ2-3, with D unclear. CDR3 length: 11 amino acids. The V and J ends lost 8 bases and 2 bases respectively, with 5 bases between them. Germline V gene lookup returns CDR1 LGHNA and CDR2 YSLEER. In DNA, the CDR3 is TGCGCCAGCGCCTCCACAGATACGCAGTATTTT. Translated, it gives CASASTDTQYF.

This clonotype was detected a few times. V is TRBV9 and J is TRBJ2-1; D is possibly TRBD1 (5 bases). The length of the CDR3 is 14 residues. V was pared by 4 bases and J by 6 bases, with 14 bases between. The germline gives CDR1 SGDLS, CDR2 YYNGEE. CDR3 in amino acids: CASSSPARVNEQFF. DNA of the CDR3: TGTGCCAGCAGCTCCCCCGCCAGGGTCAATGAGCAGTTCTTC.

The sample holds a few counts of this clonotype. The CDR3 region is CASSPKSGRQFF. For the CDR3, the DNA is TGTGCCAGCAGCCCTAAATCCGGGAGGCAGTTCTTC. The chain uses TRBV14 and TRBJ2-1, with a weak D call TRBD2 (6 bases). CDR1 and CDR2 (germline): SGHDN, FVKESK. Trimming removed 4 bases from V and 12 bases from J, with 13 bases in between. The CDR3 contains 12 residues.

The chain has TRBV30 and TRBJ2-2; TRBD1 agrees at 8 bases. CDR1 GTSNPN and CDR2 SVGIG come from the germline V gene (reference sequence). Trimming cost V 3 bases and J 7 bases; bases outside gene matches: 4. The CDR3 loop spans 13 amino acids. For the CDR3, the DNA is TGTGCCTGGAGGCTGACAGGGGTCGGGGAGCTGTTTTTT. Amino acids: CAWRLTGVGELFF.

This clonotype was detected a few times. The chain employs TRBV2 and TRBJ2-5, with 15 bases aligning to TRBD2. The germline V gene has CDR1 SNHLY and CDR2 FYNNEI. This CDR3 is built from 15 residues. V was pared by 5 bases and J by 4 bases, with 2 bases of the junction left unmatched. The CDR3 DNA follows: TGTGCCAGCAGTAAGGGACTAGCGGGAGGAGAGACCCAGTACTTC. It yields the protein CASSKGLAGGETQYF.

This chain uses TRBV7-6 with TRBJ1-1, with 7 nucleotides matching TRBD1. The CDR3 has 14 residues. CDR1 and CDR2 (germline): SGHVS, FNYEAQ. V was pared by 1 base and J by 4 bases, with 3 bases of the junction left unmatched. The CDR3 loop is CASSLGQGSTEAFF. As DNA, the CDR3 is TGTGCCAGCAGCTTAGGACAGGGCAGCACTGAAGCTTTCTTT.

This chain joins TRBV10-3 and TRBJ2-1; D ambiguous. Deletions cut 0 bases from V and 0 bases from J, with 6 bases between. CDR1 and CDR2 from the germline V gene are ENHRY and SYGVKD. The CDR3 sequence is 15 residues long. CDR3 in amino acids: CAISESKFSYNEQFF. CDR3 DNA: TGTGCCATCAGTGAGTCGAAGTTCTCCTACAATGAGCAGTTCTTC.

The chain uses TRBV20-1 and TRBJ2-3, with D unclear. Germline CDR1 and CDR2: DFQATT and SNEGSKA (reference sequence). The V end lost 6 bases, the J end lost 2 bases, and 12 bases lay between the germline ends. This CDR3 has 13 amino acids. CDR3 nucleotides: TGCAGTGCGCCGGTGGGCACCACAGATACGCAGTATTTT. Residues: CSAPVGTTDTQYF.

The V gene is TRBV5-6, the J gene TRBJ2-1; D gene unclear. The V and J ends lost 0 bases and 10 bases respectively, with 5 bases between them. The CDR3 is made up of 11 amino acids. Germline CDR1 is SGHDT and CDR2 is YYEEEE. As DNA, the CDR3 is TGTGCCAGCAGCTTGGGATGGGAGCAGTTCTTC. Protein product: CASSLGWEQFF.

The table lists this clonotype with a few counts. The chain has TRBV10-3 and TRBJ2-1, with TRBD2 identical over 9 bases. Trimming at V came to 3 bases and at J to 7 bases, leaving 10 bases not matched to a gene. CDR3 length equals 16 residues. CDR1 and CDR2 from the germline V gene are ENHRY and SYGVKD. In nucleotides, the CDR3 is TGTGCCATCAGTGACTCAGCGGGAGGAGGCCAGAATGAGCAGTTCTTC. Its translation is CAISDSAGGGQNEQFF.